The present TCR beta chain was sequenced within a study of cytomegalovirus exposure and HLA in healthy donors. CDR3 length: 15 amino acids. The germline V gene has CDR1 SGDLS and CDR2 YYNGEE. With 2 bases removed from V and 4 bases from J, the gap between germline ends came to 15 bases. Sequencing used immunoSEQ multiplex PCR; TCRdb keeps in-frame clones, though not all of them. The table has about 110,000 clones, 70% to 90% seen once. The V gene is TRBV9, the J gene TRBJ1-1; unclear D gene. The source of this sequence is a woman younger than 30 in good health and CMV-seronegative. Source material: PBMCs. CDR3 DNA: TGTGCCAGCAGCGTTTCTAGGGAGGTGCGCACTGAAGCTTTCTTT. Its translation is CASSVSREVRTEAFF.